The clone carrying this T cell receptor beta chain was detected only a few times. Antigen specificity is unknown. The data originate from a study of vaccination and CD4 T cells after COVID-19. Study in general: Convalescent individuals numbered four females and six males, two being Hispanic. Blood was drawn a median around 66 days post second dose, range 14 to 241.

Noted treatment: approximately nine-day PBMC culture with coronavirus spike peptide pools or control peptides (ViraFEST assay). Fresh replacement IL-2 medium substituted for half the medium on days 3 and 7. The V gene end was trimmed by 4 bases and the J gene end by 4 bases; junction bases not matched to a gene: 6. Germline CDR1 and CDR2: LGHDT and YNNKEL (reference sequence). CDR3 length: 15 residues. At the Johns Hopkins FTIC core, DNA taken from cultured CD4+ T cells was sequenced by way of the Oncomine TCR Beta short-read assay. Using the QIAamp micro DNA kit, genomic DNA was extracted from the CD4+ T cells that had been cultured. Each CDR3 protein gets one entry after TCRdb re-called the PCR reads with MiXCR. The data contain under 20,000 distinct CDR3 sequences, over 60% of them singletons.

This TCR was recovered from a human donor who received a COVID-19 vaccine. The source was CD4+ T cells from blood, cultured in vitro, collected after SARS-CoV-2 vaccination. The genes are TRBV3-1 and TRBJ2-2, with 7 bases lining up with TRBD1. The CDR3 region is CASSRLGQSTGELFF. CDR3 DNA sequence: TGTGCCAGCAGCCGTTTGGGACAGTCCACCGGGGAGCTGTTTTTT.